The next 7 T cell receptor beta chains were all read from a single sample in a study of blood T cell repertoires in COVID-19. TCRdb's table, derived via immunoSEQ multiplex PCR, lists solely in-frame clones and lacks some. The sample lists about 210,000 clones, 84% occurring once. The sequencing input was peripheral blood. All receptors come from a woman between 45 and 60 years old with active or convalescent COVID-19.

The rearrangement joins TRBV10-2 to TRBJ1-1, with TRBD1 matching 11 bases. CDR3 size: 15 residues. Germline V gene lookup returns CDR1 WSHSY and CDR2 SAAADI. Trimming cost V 4 bases and J 7 bases; bases outside gene matches: 8. In DNA, the CDR3 is TGCGCCAGCAGTGCAAGAATGGACAGGGGGCTTGAAGCTTTCTTT. Amino acids: CASSARMDRGLEAFF.

The gene calls are TRBV4-2 and TRBJ1-4, with 7 bases lining up with TRBD1. CDR1 and CDR2 (germline): LGHNA, YNFKEQ. V was clipped by 1 base and J by 8 bases; unmatched bases: 7. This CDR3 comprises 15 residues. CDR3 in DNA: TGTGCCAGCAGCCAAGGTACAGGGGTGGACGAAAAACTGTTTTTT. This encodes CASSQGTGVDEKLFF.

V and J are TRBV18 and TRBJ1-1, with unresolved D. This CDR3 has 13 residues. The germline V gene encodes CDR1 KGHSH and CDR2 LQKENI. Trimming left V 4 bases short and J 5 bases short, with 11 bases between. CDR3 protein: CASSRVRGTEAFF. DNA for the CDR3: TGTGCCAGCTCACGGGTTCGGGGAACTGAAGCTTTCTTT.

CDR3 coding DNA: TGTGCCAGCAGCCGGGCGGGCACCGGGGAGCTGTTTTTT. This encodes CASSRAGTGELFF. The chain joins TRBV12-3 or TRBV12-4 to TRBJ2-2; possible D gene TRBD2, 5 bases. This CDR3 contains 13 residues. V was clipped by 6 bases and J by 4 bases, with 9 bases between them.

The gene calls are TRBV28 and TRBJ1-1, with a weak D call TRBD1 (5 bases). V gave up 6 bases and J gave up 3 bases, with 14 bases separating them. The germline gives CDR1 MDHEN, CDR2 SYDVKM. This CDR3 has 14 residues. This CDR3 reads CASSPGGEDTEAFF. The CDR3 DNA follows: TGTGCCAGCAGCCCGGGGGGAGAGGACACTGAAGCTTTCTTT.

This clone has a single count. The chain couples TRBV19 to TRBJ2-1, with TRBD2 matching over 12 bases. This CDR3 has 15 residues. CDR1 LNHDA and CDR2 SQIVND come from the germline V gene (reference sequence). With 10 bases clipped from V and 4 bases from J, the junction kept 8 bases outside the gene matches. CDR3 nucleotides: TGTGCCACCAAGACGACTAGCGGGAGTTACAATGAGCAGTTCTTC. It is translated as CATKTTSGSYNEQFF.

The chain recombines TRBV5-4 with TRBJ2-2, with TRBD1 identical over 9 bases. This CDR3 comprises 15 residues. V was pared by 5 bases and J by 3 bases, with 5 bases of the junction left unmatched. CDR1 is SGHNT and CDR2 is YYREEE in the germline V gene (reference sequence). The DNA for the CDR3 is TGTGCCAGCAGGATCCGGGACAGGGACACCGGGGAGCTGTTTTTT. Translated, it gives CASRIRDRDTGELFF.